This section outlines one T cell receptor beta chain sequence together with its context. This record belongs to a study of shared T cell receptors in the human thymus. TCRdb's table, derived via immunoSEQ multiplex PCR, lists solely in-frame clones and lacks some. Of some 760,000 clones listed, 70% to 90% were seen once; the top ten hold 0.0095% to 0.011%. Germline V gene sequence: CDR1 SGHTA, CDR2 FQGTGA. V lost 5 bases to trimming and J lost 9 bases; unmatched junction nucleotides: 7. This CDR3 contains 15 residues. The same data also went into a second study, on human thymus T cells. That source reports: The donors were infants in Finland with congenital heart defects, otherwise immunologically healthy. Corrective heart surgery yielded resections, and these provided the thymus tissue. Gene usage (both V and J) appeared biased in thymic and blood repertoires. The related literature has documented a marked overlap of thymic repertoires among unrelated individuals.

V is TRBV7-3 and J is TRBJ2-1; TRBD2 matches at 13 bases. This receptor was identified in a girl less than two years old with a congenital heart defect. The sequenced sample was thymocytes. The CDR3 loop reads CASSLGTSGDFEQFF. DNA for the CDR3: TGTGCCAGCAGCCTCGGGACTAGCGGGGATTTTGAGCAGTTCTTC.